Shown below are 21 T cell receptor beta chains from a single sample sequenced in a study of blood T cell repertoires in COVID-19. Measured with immunoSEQ multiplex PCR; TCRdb has only the in-frame clones, and not every one. The table shows more than 95,000 clones, with just under 80% occurring only once. The sample taken for sequencing was peripheral blood. These receptors were collected from a human donor in a cohort sampled during active COVID-19.

The chain carries TRBV5-1 and TRBJ1-1; 8 positions match TRBD1. V lost 4 bases and J lost 10; bases outside the gene matches: 12. The CDR3 is 14 residues long. The germline V gene encodes CDR1 SGHRS and CDR2 YFSETQ. The DNA for the CDR3 is TGCGCCAGCAGCCAAGGACAGGGAGCGACGGTAGCTTTCTTT. It encodes CASSQGQGATVAFF.

The chain couples TRBV4-1 to TRBJ2-7; 11 bases are shared with TRBD1. CDR3 length: 16 residues. V trimming: 2 bases; J trimming: 2 bases; junction bases outside the gene matches: 5. Germline V lookup: CDR1 MGHRA, CDR2 YSYEKL. The DNA of the CDR3 is TGCGCCAGCAGCCAACCCAGGACAGGGGGCCCCTACGAGCAGTACTTC. Encoded protein: CASSQPRTGGPYEQYF.

V gene TRBV28 combines with J gene TRBJ2-1; 9 bases match TRBD2. The germline CDR1 and CDR2 sequences are MDHEN and SYDVKM. The CDR3 is made up of 15 amino acids. The junction had 6 bases not matched to a gene; V was cut back by 6 bases and J by 3 bases. The DNA for the CDR3 is TGTGCCAGCAGCCCAAGCGGGGGGATCTACAATGAGCAGTTCTTC. This gives the protein CASSPSGGIYNEQFF.

The V gene is TRBV27, the J gene TRBJ1-4, with no clear D. The CDR3 runs to 15 residues. Germline values: CDR1 MNHEY, CDR2 SMNVEV (reference sequence). With 1 base removed from V and 5 bases from J, the gap between germline ends came to 11 bases. The CDR3 loop reads CASSLYGELNEKLFF. The DNA for the CDR3 is TGTGCCAGCAGTTTATACGGAGAACTAAATGAAAAACTGTTTTTT.

The V call is TRBV9, the J call TRBJ1-1; D is ambiguous. Between the trimmed V and J ends, which lost 4 bases and 0 bases, there was a span of 10 bases. The CDR3 has 14 amino acids. Germline values: CDR1 SGDLS, CDR2 YYNGEE. In nucleotides, the CDR3 is TGTGCCAGCAGCAGTGGTAGCGTGAACACTGAAGCTTTCTTT. Residues: CASSSGSVNTEAFF.

This clone was detected once. This chain uses TRBV7-2 with TRBJ2-3; 7 nucleotides align to TRBD2. The CDR3 sequence is 15 residues long. The germline V gene encodes CDR1 SGHTA and CDR2 FQGNSA. V was pared by 4 bases and J by 2 bases, with 6 bases of the junction left unmatched. Here the CDR3 DNA reads TGTGCCAGCAGCTCCCGGGGGGATACCACAGATACGCAGTATTTT. Its translation: CASSSRGDTTDTQYF.

The chain carries TRBV29-1 and TRBJ1-1; unclear D gene. The V end lost 0 bases, the J end lost 4 bases, and 3 bases lay between the germline ends. Per germline, CDR1 SQVTM and CDR2 ANQGSEA. The CDR3 has 11 residues. This CDR3 is CSVEDSTEAFF. The CDR3 DNA sequence: TGCAGCGTTGAAGATAGCACTGAAGCTTTCTTT. The full variable domain, in which reference TRBV29-1 and TRBJ1-1 provide the parts outside the CDR3, is SAVISQKPSRDICQRGTSLTIQCQVDSQVTMMFWYRQQPGQSLTLIATANQGSEATYESGFVIDKFPISRPNLTFSTLTVSNMSPEDSSIYLCSVEDSTEAFFGQGTRLTVV.

The rearrangement joins TRBV28 to TRBJ2-1; the D is unclear. V lost 2 bases, J lost 10 bases, and 18 bases lay in between. CDR3 length: 15 amino acids. CDR1 and CDR2 from the germline V gene are MDHEN and SYDVKM. This CDR3 reads CASSLLSVKRGEQFF. DNA of the CDR3: TGTGCCAGCAGTTTACTATCAGTCAAAAGAGGCGAGCAGTTCTTC.

The V and J genes are TRBV27 and TRBJ1-5; TRBD1 is a possible D gene (5 bases). CDR3 length: 15 amino acids. Trimming left V 2 bases short and J 6 bases short, with 14 bases between. Germline V gives CDR1 MNHEY, CDR2 SMNVEV (reference sequence). CDR3 sequence (DNA): TGTGCCAGCAGTTTAAGGGGAAGGGGCAGTCAGCCCCAGCATTTT. Protein sequence: CASSLRGRGSQPQHF.

This chain connects TRBV10-3 to TRBJ1-1; the D is unclear. Germline V lookup: CDR1 ENHRY, CDR2 SYGVKD. Trimming left V 2 bases short and J 5 bases short, with 12 bases between. This CDR3 has 14 residues. Here the CDR3 reads CAISENRVGTEAFF. DNA for the CDR3: TGTGCCATCAGTGAGAATCGGGTTGGTACTGAAGCTTTCTTT.

This clone was picked up one time. J is TRBJ1-1 and V is TRBV28; D remains unclear. The CDR3 totals 13 residues. The V gene lost 4 bases and the J gene lost 6 bases, with 12 bases spanning the gap. Germline-derived CDR1 and CDR2 are MDHEN and SYDVKM. Written as DNA, the CDR3 is TGTGCCAGCAGTTCTCGGAGGGCGTCTGAAGCTTTCTTT. It is translated as CASSSRRASEAFF.

This clone came up a few times. The V call is TRBV18, the J call TRBJ1-1; unclear D gene. V lost 3 bases and J 6 bases, leaving 5 bases between the germline ends. Germline V gene lookup returns CDR1 KGHSH and CDR2 LQKENI. The CDR3 has 11 amino acids. CDR3 residues: CASSPRSEAFF. In nucleotides, the CDR3 is TGTGCCAGCTCACCGAGGTCTGAAGCTTTCTTT.

The chain joins TRBV3-1 (or the pseudogene TRBV3-2) to TRBJ1-6; D is undetermined. The germline gives CDR1 LGHDT, CDR2 YNNKEL (reference sequence). Trimming stripped 0 bases from V and 7 bases from J, with 10 bases between. This CDR3 has 15 amino acids. For the CDR3, the DNA is TGTGCCAGCAGCCAAGAATGGCAGTCAAATTCACCCCTCCACTTT. Its protein product is CASSQEWQSNSPLHF.

This chain joins TRBV11-2 and TRBJ1-6, with a tentative D call TRBD1 (5 bases). Germline V gene data show CDR1 as SGHAT and CDR2 as FQNNGV. The CDR3 consists of 15 residues. Deletions cut 2 bases from V and 5 bases from J, with 10 bases between. CDR3 sequence: CASSLYQGNNSPLHF. Here the CDR3 DNA reads TGTGCCAGCAGCTTATATCAGGGAAATAATTCACCCCTCCACTTT.

The J gene is TRBJ2-5, the V gene TRBV10-3; 9 bases fit TRBD1. Germline loops: CDR1 ENHRY, CDR2 SYGVKD. There are 13 residues in the CDR3. V was clipped by 4 bases and J by 3 bases; unmatched bases: 0. CDR3 protein: CAISGQGEETQYF. CDR3 sequence (DNA): TGTGCCATCAGTGGACAGGGGGAAGAGACCCAGTACTTC.

The chain has TRBV6-5 and TRBJ1-1; no definite D call. The germline V and J ends were trimmed by 2 bases and 4 bases, with 11 bases remaining between them. Per the germline V gene, CDR1 is MNHEY and CDR2 is SVGAGI. CDR3 length: 14 amino acids. The CDR3 spells CASSYDPEGTEAFF. In DNA, the CDR3 is TGTGCCAGCAGTTACGACCCGGAGGGCACTGAAGCTTTCTTT.

The V and J genes are TRBV7-2 and TRBJ2-1, with TRBD2 identical over 10 bases. The junction had 12 bases not matched to a gene; V was cut back by 5 bases and J by 2 bases. This CDR3 comprises 18 residues. Germline lookup yields CDR1 SGHTA and CDR2 FQGNSA. The DNA for the CDR3 is TGTGCCAGCAGCCCCAGCGGGGGGGCCTTAAGAACCTACAATGAGCAGTTCTTC. Protein sequence: CASSPSGGALRTYNEQFF.

The chain links TRBV28 to TRBJ2-5, with TRBD1 matching over 7 bases. Per germline, CDR1 MDHEN and CDR2 SYDVKM. Trimming at V came to 4 bases and at J to 3 bases, leaving 11 bases not matched to a gene. This CDR3 has 16 residues. The CDR3 is CASSYIDRAIKETQYF. In nucleotides, the CDR3 is TGTGCCAGCAGTTACATAGACAGGGCGATTAAAGAGACCCAGTACTTC.

The chain employs TRBV9 and TRBJ2-1, with D maybe TRBD2 (5 bases). Germline values: CDR1 SGDLS, CDR2 YYNGEE. Trimming removed 4 bases at V and 8 bases at J, with 13 bases between. CDR3 length equals 13 residues. The CDR3 spells CASSQPQRDEQFF. For the CDR3, the DNA is TGTGCCAGCAGCCAGCCTCAGAGGGATGAGCAGTTCTTC.

V is TRBV2 and J is TRBJ2-3; possibly TRBD2 for D (7 bases). Germline V gene lookup returns CDR1 SNHLY and CDR2 FYNNEI. Deletions cut 8 bases from V and 2 bases from J, with 14 bases between. The CDR3 covers 14 residues. The CDR3 protein is CASSRGGDTDTQYF. The CDR3 DNA reads as TGTGCCAGCTCTCGAGGGGGGGACACAGATACGCAGTATTTT.

This clone was recorded once. This rearrangement joins TRBV9 to TRBJ1-1; D is unclear. From germline, CDR1 is SGDLS and CDR2 YYNGEE. This CDR3 has 13 residues. Trimming removed 0 bases at V and 6 bases at J, with 9 bases between. The CDR3 sequence is CASSVGGGSEAFF. Written as DNA, the CDR3 is TGTGCCAGCAGCGTAGGGGGAGGCTCTGAAGCTTTCTTT.